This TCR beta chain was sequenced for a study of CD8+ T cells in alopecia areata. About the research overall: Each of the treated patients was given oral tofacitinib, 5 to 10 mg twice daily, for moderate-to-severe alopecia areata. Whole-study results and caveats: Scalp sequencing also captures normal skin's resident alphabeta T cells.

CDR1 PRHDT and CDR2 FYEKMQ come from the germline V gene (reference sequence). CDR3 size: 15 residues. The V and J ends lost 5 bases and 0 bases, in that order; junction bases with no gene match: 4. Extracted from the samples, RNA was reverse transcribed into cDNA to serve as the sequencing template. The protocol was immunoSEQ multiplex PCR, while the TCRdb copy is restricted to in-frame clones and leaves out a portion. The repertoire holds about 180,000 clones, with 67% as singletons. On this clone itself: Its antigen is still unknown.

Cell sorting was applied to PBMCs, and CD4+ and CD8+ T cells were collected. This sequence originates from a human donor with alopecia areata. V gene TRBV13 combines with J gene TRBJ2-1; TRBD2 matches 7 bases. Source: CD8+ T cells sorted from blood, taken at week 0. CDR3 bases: TGTGCCAGCAGCACCCGGGACTACTCCTACAATGAGCAGTTCTTC. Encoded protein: CASSTRDYSYNEQFF.